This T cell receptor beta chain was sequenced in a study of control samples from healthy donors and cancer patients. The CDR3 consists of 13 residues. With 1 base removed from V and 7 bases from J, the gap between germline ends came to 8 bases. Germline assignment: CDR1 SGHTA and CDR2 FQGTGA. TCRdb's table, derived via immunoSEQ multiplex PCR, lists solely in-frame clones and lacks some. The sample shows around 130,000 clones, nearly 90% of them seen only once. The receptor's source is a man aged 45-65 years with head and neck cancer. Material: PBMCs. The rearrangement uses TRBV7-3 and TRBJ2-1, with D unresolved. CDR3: CASSLMGLNEQFF. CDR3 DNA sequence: TGTGCCAGCAGCTTAATGGGGTTAAATGAGCAGTTCTTC.